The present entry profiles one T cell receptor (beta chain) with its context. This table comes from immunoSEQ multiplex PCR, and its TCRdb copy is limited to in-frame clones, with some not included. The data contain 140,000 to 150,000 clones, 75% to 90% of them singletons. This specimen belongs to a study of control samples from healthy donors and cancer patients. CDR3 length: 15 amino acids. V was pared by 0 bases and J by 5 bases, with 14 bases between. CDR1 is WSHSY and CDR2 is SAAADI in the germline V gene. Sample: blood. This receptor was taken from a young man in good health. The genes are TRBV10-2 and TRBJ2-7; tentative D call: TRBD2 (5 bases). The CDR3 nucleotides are TGCGCCAGCAGTGAGTCGGACCTGGTCGGGAACGAGCAGTACTTC. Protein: CASSESDLVGNEQYF.